The 15 T cell receptor beta chains in this list originate from one sample, sequenced in a study of blood T cell repertoires in COVID-19 (dated by TCRdb to the early 2020s). The library was made by the immunoSEQ multiplex PCR assay. TCRdb carries this immuneACCESS record with in-frame sequences only. Its versions omit some clonotypes, under half of them owing to an unresolved V gene in the studies checked, with the rest unexplained. The table for this sample lists around 68,000 clones; 87% of them were counted only once. Of the sample, roughly 6% is held by the ten largest clones. Sequenced: peripheral blood. These receptors all stem from a woman aged 45-60 years with acute or convalescent COVID-19.

This chain joins TRBV6-5 and TRBJ2-7, with D perhaps TRBD2 (6 bases). CDR3 length: 13 residues. Trimming took 11 bases from V and 2 from J, leaving 16 bases between them. Looked up from germline, CDR1 is MNHEY and CDR2 is SVGAGI. The CDR3 region has the DNA TGTGCCGGGCGTGGTGGGGGGACCTACGAGCAGTACTTC. Its translation is CAGRGGGTYEQYF.

The chain combines TRBV7-6 with TRBJ2-1, with 15 bases lining up with TRBD2. The trim removed 2 bases at V and 4 bases at J, leaving 12 bases unmatched. The CDR3 consists of 20 residues. Germline-derived CDR1 and CDR2 are SGHVS and FNYEAQ. The CDR3 protein is CASSLQPAGLAGGLYNEQFF. CDR3 in DNA: TGTGCCAGCAGCTTACAGCCGGCGGGACTAGCGGGGGGCTTGTACAATGAGCAGTTCTTC. Drawing the rest from reference TRBV7-6 and TRBJ2-1, the complete variable domain is GAGVSQSPRYKVTKRGQDVALRCDPISGHVSLYWYRQALGQGPEFLTYFNYEAQQDKSGLPNDRFSAERPEGSISTLTIQRTEQRDSAMYRCASSLQPAGLAGGLYNEQFFGPGTRLTVL.

The chain couples TRBV11-2 to TRBJ1-3, with D maybe TRBD1 (6 bases). V was clipped by 6 bases and J by 3 bases, with 15 bases between them. The CDR3 has 15 amino acids. Germline V lookup: CDR1 SGHAT, CDR2 FQNNGV. CDR3 nucleotides: TGTGCCAGCAGATCTATTCAGGGGCTTGGAAACACCATATATTTT. It codes for CASRSIQGLGNTIYF.

This chain connects TRBV21-1 to TRBJ2-5; TRBD1, the table's D call, was not compared with the DNA. TRBV21-1 is annotated as a pseudogene. This CDR3 has 13 residues. The CDR3 loop is CASSKAYRGAQYF. The CDR3 DNA follows: TGTGCCAGCAGCAAAGCCTACAGGGGGGCCCAGTACTTC.

The chain is built from TRBV7-2 and TRBJ2-1; 11 bases align to TRBD2. V trimming: 7 bases; J trimming: 8 bases; junction bases outside the gene matches: 16. The germline V gene has CDR1 SGHTA and CDR2 FQGNSA. This CDR3 has 17 residues. The CDR3 spells CASTPSLAGATGDEQFF. The CDR3 DNA reads as TGTGCCAGCACCCCGTCACTAGCGGGAGCGACGGGGGATGAGCAGTTCTTC.

The chain combines TRBV4-2 with TRBJ2-1; D is undetermined. CDR1 and CDR2 from the germline V gene are LGHNA and YNFKEQ. V lost 1 base to trimming and J lost 8 bases, with 18 bases between them. The CDR3 has 16 amino acids. The CDR3, as DNA: TGTGCCAGCAGCCAAGTTGTGAGAGAATCATCGCATGAGCAGTTCTTC. It is translated as CASSQVVRESSHEQFF.

The rearrangement links TRBV14 to TRBJ1-2; D unresolved. The length of the CDR3 is 13 residues. V lost 3 bases, J lost 3 bases, and 8 bases lay in between. Germline V gene data show CDR1 as SGHDN and CDR2 as FVKESK. Here the CDR3 reads CASSQQAYYGYTF. In nucleotides, the CDR3 is TGTGCCAGCAGCCAGCAGGCTTACTATGGCTACACCTTC.

CDR3 amino acids: CASSQSGGDNNEQFF. The CDR3, as DNA: TGTGCCAGCAGCCAGAGCGGGGGGGACAACAATGAGCAGTTCTTC. The V call is TRBV3-1 (or the pseudogene TRBV3-2), the J call TRBJ2-1, with 10 bases that match TRBD2. CDR1 LGHDT and CDR2 YNNKEL come from the germline V gene (reference sequence). CDR3 length: 15 amino acids. J was trimmed by 5 bases and V by 3 bases; bases with no gene match: 4.

V gene TRBV9 combines with J gene TRBJ2-1; D possibly corresponds to TRBD2 (5 bases). CDR1 is SGDLS, CDR2 YYNGEE, per germline. This CDR3 spans 14 amino acids. The V and J ends lost 3 bases and 6 bases respectively, with 13 bases between them. CDR3 amino acids: CASSEAQEVNEQFF. As DNA, the CDR3 is TGTGCCAGCAGCGAGGCTCAGGAGGTCAATGAGCAGTTCTTC.

This chain uses TRBV19 with TRBJ2-3, with 9 positions matching TRBD2. Germline CDR1 and CDR2: LNHDA and SQIVND (reference sequence). CDR3 length equals 13 residues. The V and J ends lost 6 bases and 6 bases, in that order; junction bases with no gene match: 4. The CDR3 protein is CASRAGGYDTQYF. The CDR3, as DNA: TGTGCCAGTAGGGCGGGGGGGTACGATACGCAGTATTTT.

The rearrangement joins TRBV19 to TRBJ1-2; the match to TRBD1 covers 9 bases. The CDR3 runs 14 residues. Germline CDR1 is LNHDA and CDR2 is SQIVND (reference sequence). Trimming removed 5 bases from V and 7 bases from J; junction bases left unmatched: 8. The CDR3 DNA reads as TGTGCCAGTAGTGCGTCCGGGACAGGGACTGGCTACACCTTC. Translating it yields CASSASGTGTGYTF.

The chain uses TRBV5-6 and TRBJ1-4, with D hard to call. The V end lost 4 bases, the J end lost 3 bases, and 19 bases lay between the germline ends. CDR3 length: 17 residues. Germline CDR1 and CDR2: SGHDT and YYEEEE. The CDR3 is CASSLGGGRLANEKLFF. The CDR3 nucleotides read TGTGCCAGCAGCCTTGGAGGAGGGCGTTTAGCTAATGAAAAACTGTTTTTT. Based on the CDR3 plus reference TRBV5-6 and TRBJ1-4, the full variable domain is DAGVTQSPTHLIKTRGQQVTLRCSPKSGHDTVSWYQQALGQGPQFIFQYYEEEERQRGNFPDRFSGHQFPNYSSELNVNALLLGDSALYLCASSLGGGRLANEKLFFGSGTQLSVL.

V and J are TRBV19 and TRBJ1-5, with no clear D. V shed 8 bases and J shed 3 bases, with 14 bases lying between them. This CDR3 is 14 amino acids long. Germline-derived CDR1 and CDR2 are LNHDA and SQIVND (reference sequence). CDR3 region: CASRPGGYNQPQHF. The CDR3 DNA follows: TGTGCCAGTCGCCCCGGCGGATACAATCAGCCCCAGCATTTT.

The rearrangement links TRBV6-5 to TRBJ1-6, with a weak D call TRBD1 (6 bases). V lost 7 bases to trimming and J lost 8 bases, with 12 bases between them. The CDR3 totals 13 residues. CDR1 is MNHEY, CDR2 SVGAGI, per germline. CDR3 region: CASTGTTYSPLHF. CDR3 sequence (DNA): TGTGCCAGCACCGGGACAACCTATTCACCCCTCCACTTT.

The chain carries TRBV3-1 (or the pseudogene TRBV3-2) and TRBJ1-5; D is uncertain. CDR3 length: 14 amino acids. Germline loops: CDR1 LGHDT, CDR2 YNNKEL (reference sequence). V lost 1 base to trimming and J lost 1 base, with 5 bases between them. CDR3 nucleotide sequence: TGTGCCAGCAGCCAAGCAGTCAGCAATCAGCCCCAGCATTTT. Its translation: CASSQAVSNQPQHF.